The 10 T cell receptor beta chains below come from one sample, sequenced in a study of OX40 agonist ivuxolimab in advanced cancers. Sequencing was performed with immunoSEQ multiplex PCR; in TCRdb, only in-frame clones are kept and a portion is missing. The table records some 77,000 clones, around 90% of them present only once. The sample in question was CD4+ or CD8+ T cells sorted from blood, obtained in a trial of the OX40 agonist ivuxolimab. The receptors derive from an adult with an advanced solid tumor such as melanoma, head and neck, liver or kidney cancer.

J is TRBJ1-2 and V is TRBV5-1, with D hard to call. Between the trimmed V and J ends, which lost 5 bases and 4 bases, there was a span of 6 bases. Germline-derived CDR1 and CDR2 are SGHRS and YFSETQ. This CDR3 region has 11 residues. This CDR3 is CASSSSYGYTF. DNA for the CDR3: TGCGCCAGCAGTTCGTCCTATGGCTACACCTTC. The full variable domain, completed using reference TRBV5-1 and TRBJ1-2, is KAGVTQTPRYLIKTRGQQVTLSCSPISGHRSVSWYQQTPGQGLQFLFEYFSETQRNKGNFPGRFSGRQFSNSRSEMNVSTLELGDSALYLCASSSSYGYTFGSGTRLTVV.

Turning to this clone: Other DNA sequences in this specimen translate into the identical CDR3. The CDR3 loop is CASSPGQGSSPLHF. The DNA of the CDR3 is TGTGCCAGCTCACCGGGACAGGGTAGTTCACCCCTCCACTTT. This chain uses TRBV18 with TRBJ1-6; TRBD1 matches at 9 bases. The CDR3 extends over 14 amino acids. V gave up 3 bases and J gave up 9 bases; unmatched junction bases: 3. Germline V gene data show CDR1 as KGHSH and CDR2 as LQKENI.

The CDR3 loop reads CASSFRAKDSTWVGTDTQYF. The CDR3 region has the DNA TGTGCCAGCAGCTTCCGCGCCAAAGACTCTACCTGGGTGGGCACAGATACGCAGTATTTT. V is TRBV7-3 and J is TRBJ2-3; D is ambiguous. The length of the CDR3 is 20 residues. Germline V gives CDR1 SGHTA, CDR2 FQGTGA. V was shortened by 3 bases and J by 1 base, with 26 bases between the two germline ends.

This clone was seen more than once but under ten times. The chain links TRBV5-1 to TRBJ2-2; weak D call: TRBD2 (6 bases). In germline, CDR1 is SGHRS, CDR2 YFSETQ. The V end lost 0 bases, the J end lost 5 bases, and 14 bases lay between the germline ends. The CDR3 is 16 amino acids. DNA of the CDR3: TGCGCCAGCAGCTTGGGAGACGGGGGAGGTACCGGGGAGCTGTTTTTT. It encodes CASSLGDGGGTGELFF.

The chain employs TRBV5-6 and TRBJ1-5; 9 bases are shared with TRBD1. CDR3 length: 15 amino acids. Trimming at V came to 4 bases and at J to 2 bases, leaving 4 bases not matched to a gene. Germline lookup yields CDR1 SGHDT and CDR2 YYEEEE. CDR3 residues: CASSAGDRGNQPQHF. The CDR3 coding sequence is TGTGCCAGCAGCGCGGGGGACAGGGGCAATCAGCCCCAGCATTTT.

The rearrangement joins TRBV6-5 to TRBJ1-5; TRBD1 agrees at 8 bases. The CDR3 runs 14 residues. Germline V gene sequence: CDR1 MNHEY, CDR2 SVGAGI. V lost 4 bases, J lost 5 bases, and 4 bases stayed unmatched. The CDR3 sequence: CASSWQGAYQPQHF. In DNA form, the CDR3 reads TGTGCCAGCAGTTGGCAGGGGGCTTATCAGCCCCAGCATTTT.

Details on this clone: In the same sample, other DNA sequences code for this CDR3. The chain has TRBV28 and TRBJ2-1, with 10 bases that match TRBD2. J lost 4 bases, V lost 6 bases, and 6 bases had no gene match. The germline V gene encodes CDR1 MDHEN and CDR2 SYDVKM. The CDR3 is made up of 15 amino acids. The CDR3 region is CASSPGLADYNEQFF. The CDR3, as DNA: TGTGCCAGCAGCCCCGGACTAGCGGATTACAATGAGCAGTTCTTC. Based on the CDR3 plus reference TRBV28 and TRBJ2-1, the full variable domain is DVKVTQSSRYLVKRTGEKVFLECVQDMDHENMFWYRQDPGLGLRLIYFSYDVKMKEKGDIPEGYSVSREKKERFSLILESASTNQTSMYLCASSPGLADYNEQFFGPGTRLTVL.

CDR3 DNA sequence: TGTGCCAGCAGCTTAGATCCAGTGTCCTACGAGCAGTACTTC. It yields the protein CASSLDPVSYEQYF. The J gene is TRBJ2-7, the V gene TRBV11-2; D is unclear. Germline V gene data show CDR1 as SGHAT and CDR2 as FQNNGV. This CDR3 comprises 14 residues. V was clipped by 0 bases and J by 1 base, with 7 bases between them.

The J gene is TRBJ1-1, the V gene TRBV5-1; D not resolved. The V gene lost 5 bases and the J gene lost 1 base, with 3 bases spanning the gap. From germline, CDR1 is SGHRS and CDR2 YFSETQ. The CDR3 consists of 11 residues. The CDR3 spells CASRKNTEAFF. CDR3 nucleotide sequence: TGCGCCAGCAGGAAGAACACTGAAGCTTTCTTT.

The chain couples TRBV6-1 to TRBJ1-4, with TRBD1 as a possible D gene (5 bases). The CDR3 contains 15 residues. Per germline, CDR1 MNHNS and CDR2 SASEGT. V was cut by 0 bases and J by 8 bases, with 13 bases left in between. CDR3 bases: TGTGCCAGCAGTGAAGCCCAGGGCCCGTGGGAAAAACTGTTTTTT. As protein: CASSEAQGPWEKLFF.